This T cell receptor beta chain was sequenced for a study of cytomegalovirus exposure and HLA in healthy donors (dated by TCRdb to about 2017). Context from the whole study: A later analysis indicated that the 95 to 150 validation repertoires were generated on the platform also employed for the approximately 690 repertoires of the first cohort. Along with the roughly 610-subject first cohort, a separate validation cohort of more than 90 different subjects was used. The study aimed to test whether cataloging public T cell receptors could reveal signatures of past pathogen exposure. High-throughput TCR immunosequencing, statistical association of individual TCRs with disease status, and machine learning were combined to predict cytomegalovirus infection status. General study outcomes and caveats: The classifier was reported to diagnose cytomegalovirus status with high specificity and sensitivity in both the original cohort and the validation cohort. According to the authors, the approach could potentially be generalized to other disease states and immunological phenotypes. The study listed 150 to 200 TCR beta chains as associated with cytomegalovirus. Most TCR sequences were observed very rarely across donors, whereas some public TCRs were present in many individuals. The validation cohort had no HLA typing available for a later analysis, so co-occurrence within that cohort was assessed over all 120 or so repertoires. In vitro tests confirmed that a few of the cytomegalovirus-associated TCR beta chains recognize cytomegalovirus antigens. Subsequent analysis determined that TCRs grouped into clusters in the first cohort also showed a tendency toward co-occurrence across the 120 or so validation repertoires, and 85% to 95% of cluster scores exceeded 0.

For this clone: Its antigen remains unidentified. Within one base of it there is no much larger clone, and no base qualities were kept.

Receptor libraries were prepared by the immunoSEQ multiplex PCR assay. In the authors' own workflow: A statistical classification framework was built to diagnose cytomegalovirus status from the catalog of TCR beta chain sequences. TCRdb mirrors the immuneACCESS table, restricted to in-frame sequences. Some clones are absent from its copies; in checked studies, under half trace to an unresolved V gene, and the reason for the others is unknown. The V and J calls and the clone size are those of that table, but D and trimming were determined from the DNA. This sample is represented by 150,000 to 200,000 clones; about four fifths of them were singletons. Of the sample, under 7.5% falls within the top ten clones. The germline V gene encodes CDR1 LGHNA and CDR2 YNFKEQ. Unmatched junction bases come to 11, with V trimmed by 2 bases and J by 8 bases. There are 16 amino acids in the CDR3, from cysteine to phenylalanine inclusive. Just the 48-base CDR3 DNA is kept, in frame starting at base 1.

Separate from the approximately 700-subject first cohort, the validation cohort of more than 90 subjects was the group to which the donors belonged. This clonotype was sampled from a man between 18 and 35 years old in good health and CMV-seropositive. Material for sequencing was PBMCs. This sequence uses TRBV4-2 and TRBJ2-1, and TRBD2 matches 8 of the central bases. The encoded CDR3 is CASSQPSGGGPYEQFF. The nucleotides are TGTGCCAGCAGCCAACCCTCCGGGGGGGGGCCCTATGAGCAGTTCTTC.